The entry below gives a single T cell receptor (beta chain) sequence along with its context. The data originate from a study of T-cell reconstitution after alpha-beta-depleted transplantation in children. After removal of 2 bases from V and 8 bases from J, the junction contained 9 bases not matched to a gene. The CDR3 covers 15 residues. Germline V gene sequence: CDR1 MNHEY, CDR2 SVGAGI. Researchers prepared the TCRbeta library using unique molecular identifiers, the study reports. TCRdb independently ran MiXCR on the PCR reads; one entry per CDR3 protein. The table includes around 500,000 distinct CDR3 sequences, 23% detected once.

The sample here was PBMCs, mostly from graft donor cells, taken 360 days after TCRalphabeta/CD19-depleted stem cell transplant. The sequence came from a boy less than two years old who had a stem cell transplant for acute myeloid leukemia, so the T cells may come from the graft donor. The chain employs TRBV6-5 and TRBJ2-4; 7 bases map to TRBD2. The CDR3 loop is CASSYGRAGVDIQYF. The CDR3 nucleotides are TGTGCCAGCAGTTACGGCAGGGCGGGGGTTGACATTCAGTACTTC.